Shown below are 24 T cell receptor beta chains from a single sample sequenced in a study of shared clonotypes between healthy human individuals. CD8 cells regarded as naive lacked CD45RO, were positively chosen for CCR7, and omitted terminally differentiated effector memory CD45RA+ cells. The assay was immunoSEQ multiplex PCR, and TCRdb's table has in-frame clones only and misses some. The sample has about 600,000 clones, roughly 98% seen once. Sequencing was carried out using naive CD8+ T cells sorted from blood. The receptors derive from a young man in good health.

CDR3 DNA: TGTGCCAGCAGTGCCGGGACAGAAGTTTACAATGAGCAGTTCTTC. The encoded protein is CASSAGTEVYNEQFF. V and J are TRBV27 and TRBJ2-1; 7 nucleotides line up with TRBD1. Germline CDR1 and CDR2: MNHEY and SMNVEV (reference sequence). V trimming: 5 bases; J trimming: 4 bases; junction bases outside the gene matches: 8. The CDR3 is 15 residues long.

The count of this clone is one. This chain uses TRBV5-6 with TRBJ2-1; D might be TRBD1 (6 bases). V was pared by 4 bases and J by 0 bases, with 20 bases between. The CDR3 runs 18 residues. The germline V gene has CDR1 SGHDT and CDR2 YYEEEE. The CDR3 nucleotides are TGTGCCAGCAGCCTATCGCGGCGCACAGGGAGCTCCTACAATGAGCAGTTCTTC. Residues: CASSLSRRTGSSYNEQFF.

The chain recombines TRBV5-6 with TRBJ1-2, with D maybe TRBD1 (5 bases). V lost 3 bases and J lost 4, with 13 bases in between. The CDR3 spans 14 residues. Germline V gives CDR1 SGHDT, CDR2 YYEEEE. The CDR3 DNA follows: TGTGCCAGCAGCTCCCGGGACCGACGCTATGGCTACACCTTC. Amino acids: CASSSRDRRYGYTF.

The chain carries TRBV5-6 and TRBJ2-7; D might be TRBD1 or TRBD2, each matching 5 bases. The ends were cut back, 0 bases at V and 2 bases at J, with 9 bases in the middle. Germline V gene sequence: CDR1 SGHDT, CDR2 YYEEEE. CDR3 size: 14 residues. The CDR3 protein is CASSLAGSPYEQYF. The CDR3 region has the DNA TGTGCCAGCAGCTTGGCAGGGAGCCCCTACGAGCAGTACTTC. Complete variable domain (other parts from reference TRBV5-6 and TRBJ2-7): DAGVTQSPTHLIKTRGQQVTLRCSPKSGHDTVSWYQQALGQGPQFIFQYYEEEERQRGNFPDRFSGHQFPNYSSELNVNALLLGDSALYLCASSLAGSPYEQYFGPGTRLTVT.

Concerning this clone itself: Other DNA sequences within the sample encode an identical CDR3. The chain recombines TRBV4-1 with TRBJ1-4, with D uncertain. V lost 0 bases and J 7 bases, leaving 3 bases between the germline ends. The germline gives CDR1 MGHRA, CDR2 YSYEKL. CDR3 size: 12 residues. This chain's CDR3 is CASSQDFEKLFF. The CDR3 DNA reads as TGCGCCAGCAGCCAAGATTTTGAAAAACTGTTTTTT.

The genes are TRBV5-1 and TRBJ2-1; 10 positions agree with TRBD2. The CDR3 length is 15 residues. The V segment lost 5 bases and the J segment 4 bases; nucleotides outside the gene matches: 6. Germline V gene sequence: CDR1 SGHRS, CDR2 YFSETQ. The CDR3 DNA reads TGCGCCAGCAGGGTTATAGCGGGAGGTTACAATGAGCAGTTCTTC. Translation gives CASRVIAGGYNEQFF.

V usage is TRBV5-6 and J usage is TRBJ2-5; D is undetermined. V was cut by 0 bases and J by 3 bases, with 12 bases left in between. Germline CDR1 is SGHDT and CDR2 is YYEEEE. The CDR3 is 15 residues long. CDR3 amino acids: CASSLADVIKETQYF. CDR3 bases: TGTGCCAGCAGCTTGGCCGACGTAATTAAAGAGACCCAGTACTTC.

This clone appeared a single time. The J gene is TRBJ1-1, the V gene TRBV25-1, with TRBD1 matching 7 bases. V was pared by 0 bases and J by 3 bases, with 4 bases of the junction left unmatched. CDR3 size: 15 residues. Germline V gene lookup returns CDR1 MGHDK and CDR2 SYGVNS. CDR3 sequence (DNA): TGTGCCAGCAGTGAATATACAACAGGGGACACTGAAGCTTTCTTT. As protein: CASSEYTTGDTEAFF.

This chain links TRBV6-5 with TRBJ2-2; D not resolved. V lost 1 base and J lost 4, with 13 bases in between. CDR3 length: 16 amino acids. The germline CDR1 and CDR2 sequences are MNHEY and SVGAGI. The CDR3 DNA sequence: TGTGCCAGCAGTTACTTAGATAGGACGGGCACCGGGGAGCTGTTTTTT. Protein product: CASSYLDRTGTGELFF.

This chain uses TRBV27 with TRBJ2-5, with TRBD2 identical over 8 bases. There are 15 residues in the CDR3. The junction had 11 bases not matched to a gene; V was cut back by 7 bases and J by 4 bases. Per the germline V gene, CDR1 is MNHEY and CDR2 is SMNVEV (reference sequence). In nucleotides, the CDR3 is TGTGCCAGCACCCCGACTAGCGCAGAGGGAGAGACCCAGTACTTC. This sequence encodes CASTPTSAEGETQYF.

This chain connects TRBV27 to TRBJ1-2; D ambiguous. CDR1 is MNHEY, CDR2 SMNVEV, per germline (reference sequence). Trimming took 6 bases from V and 6 from J, leaving 17 bases between them. This CDR3 region has 14 residues. The CDR3 coding sequence is TGTGCCAGCAGACCGGGTCTCCCCTCGAATGGCTACACCTTC. This encodes CASRPGLPSNGYTF.

J is TRBJ2-7 and V is TRBV9, with 7 bases matching TRBD2. J lost 5 bases, V lost 0 bases, and 11 bases had no gene match. The CDR3 totals 16 residues. Looked up from germline, CDR1 is SGDLS and CDR2 is YYNGEE. CDR3 DNA: TGTGCCAGCAGCGTAGGGGGAGGGGCAGATTTTGACGAGCAGTACTTC. Amino acid sequence: CASSVGGGADFDEQYF. The full variable domain, in which reference TRBV9 and TRBJ2-7 provide the parts outside the CDR3, is DSGVTQTPKHLITATGQRVTLRCSPRSGDLSVYWYQQSLDQGLQFLIQYYNGEERAKGNILERFSAQQFPDLHSELNLSSLELGDSALYFCASSVGGGADFDEQYFGPGTRLTVT.

The chain employs TRBV11-3 and TRBJ2-2; 8 bases map to TRBD1. Germline CDR1 SGHNT, CDR2 YENEEA. J lost 5 bases, V lost 5 bases, and 4 bases had no gene match. CDR3 size: 14 residues. CDR3 nucleotide sequence: TGTGCCAGCAGCCCCCGGACAGGGACCGGGGAGCTGTTTTTT. Translating gives CASSPRTGTGELFF.

The rearrangement links TRBV5-4 to TRBJ2-1; D gene ambiguous. The germline V gene encodes CDR1 SGHNT and CDR2 YYREEE (reference sequence). The CDR3 runs 11 residues. Trimming stripped 5 bases from V and 9 bases from J, with 9 bases between. In DNA form, the CDR3 reads TGTGCCAGCAGATTAGGTGGTGAGCAGTTCTTC. It codes for CASRLGGEQFF.

This chain connects TRBV7-8 to TRBJ1-4; 7 bases are a match to TRBD1. J gave up 8 bases and V 5 bases, and 8 bases lay outside the gene matches. The CDR3 is 14 residues long. Per germline, CDR1 SGHVS and CDR2 FQNEAQ. CDR3 in amino acids: CASSHRQGSEKLFF. Here the CDR3 DNA reads TGTGCCAGCAGCCATCGACAGGGTAGCGAAAAACTGTTTTTT.

V usage is TRBV4-1 and J usage is TRBJ1-2; the match to TRBD1 covers 7 bases. The CDR3 is 14 residues long. Germline CDR1 is MGHRA and CDR2 is YSYEKL. Losses at the gene ends were 3 bases for V and 7 bases for J; bases not matched to a gene: 8. CDR3: CASSQADRVSGYTF. CDR3 in DNA: TGCGCCAGCAGCCAGGCCGACAGGGTTTCTGGCTACACCTTC.

V is TRBV7-2 and J is TRBJ2-3; 8 nucleotides match TRBD1. CDR3 length equals 15 residues. V trimming: 5 bases; J trimming: 2 bases; junction bases outside the gene matches: 6. Germline V CDR1 and CDR2: SGHTA, FQGNSA. The CDR3 region has the DNA TGTGCCAGCAGCGCGGGACAGGTTTCCACAGATACGCAGTATTTT. This gives the protein CASSAGQVSTDTQYF. Combining the CDR3 with reference TRBV7-2 and TRBJ2-3 gives the whole variable domain GAGVSQSPSNKVTEKGKDVELRCDPISGHTALYWYRQSLGQGLEFLIYFQGNSAPDKSGLPSDRFSAERTGGSVSTLTIQRTQQEDSAVYLCASSAGQVSTDTQYFGPGTRLTVL.

The CDR3 nucleotides read TGTGCCAGCACCCTTAACATACAGGGGGAGTACGAGCAGTACTTC. This sequence encodes CASTLNIQGEYEQYF. The chain links TRBV7-6 to TRBJ2-7; 8 positions match TRBD1. The length of the CDR3 is 15 residues. Trimming took 7 bases from V and 4 from J; bases not matched to a gene: 12. The V gene's germline CDR1 is SGHVS and CDR2 FNYEAQ. The full variable domain, with the rest looked up from reference TRBV7-6 and TRBJ2-7, is GAGVSQSPRYKVTKRGQDVALRCDPISGHVSLYWYRQALGQGPEFLTYFNYEAQQDKSGLPNDRFSAERPEGSISTLTIQRTEQRDSAMYRCASTLNIQGEYEQYFGPGTRLTVT.

The chain carries TRBV4-3 and TRBJ2-5; 7 nucleotides agree with TRBD2. Trimming removed 1 base from V and 3 bases from J; junction bases left unmatched: 11. The CDR3 totals 17 residues. Germline V gene data show CDR1 as LGHNA and CDR2 as YSLEER. DNA for the CDR3: TGCGCCAGCAGCCAAGGGGGTATCGGGAGGTTTAAAGAGACCCAGTACTTC. This translates into CASSQGGIGRFKETQYF.

V and J are TRBV28 and TRBJ2-1; a possible D gene is TRBD2 (5 bases). Trimming removed 5 bases from V and 7 bases from J, with 6 bases in between. Germline CDR1 is MDHEN and CDR2 is SYDVKM. CDR3 length: 11 residues. This chain's CDR3 is CASSPGNEQFF. In DNA form, the CDR3 reads TGTGCCAGCAGTCCGGGAAATGAGCAGTTCTTC.

The rearrangement links TRBV5-1 to TRBJ2-1; 7 bases fit TRBD2. This CDR3 has 16 amino acids. CDR1 and CDR2 (germline): SGHRS, YFSETQ. The ends lost 2 bases at V and 8 bases at J; junction bases unmatched: 13. The CDR3 region has the DNA TGCGCCAGCAGCTTTTCAGAAGGGAGGGCCCTCGATGAGCAGTTCTTC. Its translation is CASSFSEGRALDEQFF.

This clone was recorded only once. The rearrangement joins TRBV7-9 to TRBJ2-1; D is uncertain. The CDR3 covers 14 residues. The germline CDR1 and CDR2 sequences are SEHNR and FQNEAQ (reference sequence). V shed 4 bases and J shed 6 bases, with 13 bases lying between them. CDR3: CASSYPRTVNEQFF. The CDR3 DNA sequence: TGTGCCAGCAGCTACCCCCGGACGGTCAATGAGCAGTTCTTC.

As regards this clone: The same CDR3 can be traced to other DNA sequences in this sample. This chain connects TRBV4-1 to TRBJ2-7; 7 bases are shared with TRBD2. The V and J ends lost 1 base and 4 bases, in that order; junction bases with no gene match: 1. CDR1 is MGHRA and CDR2 is YSYEKL in the germline V gene. The CDR3 is 13 amino acids. DNA of the CDR3: TGCGCCAGCAGCCAAGGACTAGCTTACGAGCAGTACTTC. This translates into CASSQGLAYEQYF.

The chain joins TRBV15 to TRBJ2-7; 12 bases agree with TRBD2. The CDR3 extends over 15 amino acids. Germline V CDR1 and CDR2: LNHNV, YYDKDF (reference sequence). V shed 3 bases and J 3 bases; nucleotides not matched to a gene: 3. The DNA of the CDR3 is TGTGCCACCAGCAGTACTAGCGGGAGGCTCTACGAGCAGTACTTC. Protein: CATSSTSGRLYEQYF.